This T cell receptor (beta chain) was obtained from a study of OX40 agonist ivuxolimab in advanced cancers. Findings and caveats of the study: Clonal expansion from baseline to week 6 occurred in both CD4+ and CD8+ T cells.

The germline V and J ends were trimmed by 1 base and 4 bases, with 11 bases remaining between them. This CDR3 region has 14 residues. Germline-derived CDR1 and CDR2 are SGHRS and YFSETQ. Generated by immunoSEQ multiplex PCR, the TCRdb table keeps only in-frame clones and is missing some. The data contain tens of thousands of clones, roughly 87% of them seen just once; the ten biggest clones take up more than 5.5%. Note on this clone: Its antigen is unidentified.

The input for sequencing was CD4+ or CD8+ T cells sorted from blood, taken in a trial of the OX40 agonist ivuxolimab. The chain is built from TRBV5-1 and TRBJ1-1, with D uncertain. The clonotype originates from an adult with an advanced solid tumor such as melanoma, head and neck, liver or kidney cancer. The CDR3 sequence is CASSLTAGVTEAFF. In DNA, the CDR3 is TGCGCCAGCAGCTTGACGGCTGGGGTCACTGAAGCTTTCTTT.